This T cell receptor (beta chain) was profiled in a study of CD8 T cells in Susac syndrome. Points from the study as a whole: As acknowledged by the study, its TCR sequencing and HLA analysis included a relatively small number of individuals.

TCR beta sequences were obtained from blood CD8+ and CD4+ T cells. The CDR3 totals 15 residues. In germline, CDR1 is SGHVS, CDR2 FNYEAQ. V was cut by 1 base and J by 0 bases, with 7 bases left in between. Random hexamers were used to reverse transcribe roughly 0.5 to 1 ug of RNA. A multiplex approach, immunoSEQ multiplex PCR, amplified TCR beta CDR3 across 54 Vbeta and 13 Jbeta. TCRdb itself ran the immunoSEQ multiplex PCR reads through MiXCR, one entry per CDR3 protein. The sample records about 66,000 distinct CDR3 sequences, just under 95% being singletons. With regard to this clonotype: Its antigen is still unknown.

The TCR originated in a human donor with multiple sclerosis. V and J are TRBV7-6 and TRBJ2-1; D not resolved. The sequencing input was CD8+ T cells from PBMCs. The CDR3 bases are TGTGCCAGCAGCTTAGACTCCAGCTCCTACAATGAGCAGTTCTTC. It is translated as CASSLDSSSYNEQFF.